This TCR beta chain was recovered during a study of kidney transplant recipient with SARS-CoV-2 infection. CDR3 length: 11 residues. The ends were cut back, 5 bases at V and 5 bases at J, with 10 bases in the middle. CDR1 and CDR2 (germline): SQVTM, ANQGSEA. TCRdb re-called the reads through MiXCR, storing one row per CDR3 protein. The sample lists fewer than 250,000 distinct CDR3 sequences, more than 25% occurring once. This clonotype was recorded many times. V gene TRBV29-1 combines with J gene TRBJ2-7; tentatively, D is TRBD1 (6 bases). The sequence was obtained from a male patient aged 30 to 40 who had COVID-19 and was a kidney transplant recipient. Some T cells may be graft donor cells. This sample comprised a blood sample, obtained at baseline and on day 111 from a kidney transplant recipient. CDR3 in DNA: TGCAGCGTTTCACAGGGAGACGAGCAGTACTTC. Encoded protein: CSVSQGDEQYF.